This T cell receptor beta chain came from a study of cytomegalovirus exposure and HLA in healthy donors. Study-wide results and limits: The investigators catalogued 164 TCR beta chains as cytomegalovirus-associated.

V was shortened by 2 bases and J by 1 base, with 8 bases between the two germline ends. The CDR3 extends over 14 amino acids. Germline values: CDR1 LGHNA, CDR2 YNFKEQ. Sequencing used immunoSEQ multiplex PCR; TCRdb keeps in-frame clones, though not all of them. The sample shows 330,000 or so clones, 86% of them seen only once. About this clone itself: Its antigen is unknown.

This TCR derives from a woman aged 18 to 35 in good health and CMV-seronegative. The rearrangement uses TRBV4-2 and TRBJ1-1; no clear D. Sequencing was carried out using PBMCs. The CDR3 region has the DNA TGTGCCAGCAGCCAAATGGCCAAGAACACTGAAGCTTTCTTT. Translated, it gives CASSQMAKNTEAFF.